Shown below are 15 T cell receptor beta chains from a single sample sequenced in a study of blood T cell repertoires in COVID-19. Here immunoSEQ multiplex PCR was the method, and the copy in TCRdb shows in-frame clones only, minus some. The table lists about 160,000 clones, about 83% of them singletons. The sequenced sample was peripheral blood. The receptors were gathered from a woman between 65 and 79 years old with COVID-19, enrolled during active disease.

The chain carries TRBV28 and TRBJ1-4; 8 bases agree with TRBD1. V shed 3 bases and J 4 bases; nucleotides not matched to a gene: 1. This CDR3 is built from 14 residues. Germline V lookup: CDR1 MDHEN, CDR2 SYDVKM. The CDR3: CASSLTGDNEKLFF. The CDR3 bases are TGTGCCAGCAGTTTGACAGGGGATAATGAAAAACTGTTTTTT.

V is TRBV2 and J is TRBJ1-2; D ambiguous. CDR3 length equals 16 residues. The germline V gene has CDR1 SNHLY and CDR2 FYNNEI. V dropped 3 bases and J dropped 2 bases, with 16 bases sitting between them. DNA of the CDR3: TGTGCCAGCAGTGACGGTGCCGGCCTCGGGAACTATGGCTACACCTTC. Its translation is CASSDGAGLGNYGYTF.

The chain is built from TRBV11-1 and TRBJ1-5; 8 bases align to TRBD1. CDR3 size: 13 residues. CDR1 and CDR2 (germline): SGHAT, FQDESV (reference sequence). Trimming removed 5 bases from V and 6 bases from J; junction bases left unmatched: 3. The CDR3 nucleotides read TGTGCCAGCAGCACCGACAGGGGTCAGCCCCAGCATTTT. Translation gives CASSTDRGQPQHF.

CDR3 DNA: TGTGCCAGTAGTCCAGGACAGGGAAACTATGGCTACACCTTC. Residues: CASSPGQGNYGYTF. V and J are TRBV19 and TRBJ1-2, with 8 positions matching TRBD1. CDR1 and CDR2 (germline): LNHDA, SQIVND (reference sequence). This CDR3 contains 14 residues. The trim removed 5 bases at V and 2 bases at J, leaving 4 bases unmatched. The full variable domain, rest sourced from reference TRBV19 and TRBJ1-2, is DGGITQSPKYLFRKEGQNVTLSCEQNLNHDAMYWYRQDPGQGLRLIYYSQIVNDFQKGDIAEGYSVSREKKESFPLTVTSAQKNPTAFYLCASSPGQGNYGYTFGSGTRLTVV.

The chain's CDR3 is CASTENTEAFF. The DNA for the CDR3 is TGTGCCAGCACAGAGAACACTGAAGCTTTCTTT. The chain recombines TRBV18 with TRBJ1-1, with D unclear. Germline assignment: CDR1 KGHSH and CDR2 LQKENI. This CDR3 is 11 amino acids long. The germline V and J ends were trimmed by 8 bases and 1 base, with 5 bases remaining between them.

This clone was observed once. J is TRBJ2-5 and V is TRBV28; D unresolved. CDR3 size: 14 residues. Per germline, CDR1 MDHEN and CDR2 SYDVKM. Trimming left V 6 bases short and J 5 bases short, with 16 bases between. The CDR3 sequence is CASSTGSTGETQYF. The CDR3 nucleotides are TGTGCCAGCAGCACCGGATCAACCGGGGAGACCCAGTACTTC. Supplemented by reference TRBV28 and TRBJ2-5, the full variable domain reads DVKVTQSSRYLVKRTGEKVFLECVQDMDHENMFWYRQDPGLGLRLIYFSYDVKMKEKGDIPEGYSVSREKKERFSLILESASTNQTSMYLCASSTGSTGETQYFGPGTRLLVL.

The rearrangement joins TRBV27 to TRBJ1-3; 7 nucleotides match TRBD1. The trim removed 0 bases at V and 1 base at J, leaving 6 bases unmatched. Per germline, CDR1 MNHEY and CDR2 SMNVEV (reference sequence). The CDR3 extends over 17 amino acids. CDR3 sequence: CASSLSGGEGSGNTIYF. The DNA for the CDR3 is TGTGCCAGCAGTTTATCAGGGGGCGAAGGGTCTGGAAACACCATATATTTT.

The chain has TRBV24-1 and TRBJ2-3; D unresolved. The CDR3 spans 14 residues. Trimming left V 9 bases short and J 2 bases short, with 14 bases between. Germline CDR1 KGHDR, CDR2 SFDVKD. In DNA form, the CDR3 reads TGTGCCACCGCGAGGTCGACGGACACAGATACGCAGTATTTT. It encodes CATARSTDTDTQYF.

Concerning this clone itself: At one boundary the junction diverges from the germline segment, which might be a read error. The chain recombines TRBV30 with TRBJ1-1; weak D call: TRBD1 (5 bases). This CDR3 comprises 11 residues. Germline CDR1 and CDR2: GTSNPN and SVGIG (reference sequence). The CDR3 nucleotides are TGTGCCTGGAGTTACCTCAGGGAAGATTTCTTT. Protein: CAWSYLREDFF.

The chain joins TRBV15 to TRBJ2-7, with a tentative D call TRBD1 (5 bases). Germline V gene data show CDR1 as LNHNV and CDR2 as YYDKDF (reference sequence). CDR3 length: 13 residues. V was trimmed by 3 bases and J by 9 bases, leaving 15 bases between them. CDR3 residues: CATSSADLRVQYF. The CDR3 DNA follows: TGTGCCACCAGCAGCGCGGACCTCAGGGTGCAGTACTTC.

This clone was counted once. The V gene is TRBV18, the J gene TRBJ1-6, with D uncertain. V gave up 2 bases and J gave up 7 bases, with 9 bases separating them. Per the germline V gene, CDR1 is KGHSH and CDR2 is LQKENI. The CDR3 is 14 amino acids. CDR3 loop: CASSPSGLNSPLHF. CDR3 bases: TGTGCCAGCTCACCAAGCGGGCTGAATTCACCCCTCCACTTT.

The rearrangement links TRBV5-4 to TRBJ1-4, with TRBD1 identical over 9 bases. The trim removed 0 bases at V and 8 bases at J, leaving 5 bases unmatched. Germline CDR1 and CDR2: SGHNT and YYREEE (reference sequence). CDR3 length: 15 amino acids. CDR3 nucleotide sequence: TGTGCCAGCAGCTTGGACCCGGGACAGGGAGAAAAACTGTTTTTT. Translating gives CASSLDPGQGEKLFF.

The chain combines TRBV28 with TRBJ1-6, with D possibly matching TRBD1 (5 bases). The germline V gene has CDR1 MDHEN and CDR2 SYDVKM. This CDR3 region has 15 residues. V was clipped by 6 bases and J by 5 bases, with 14 bases between them. The CDR3, as DNA: TGTGCCAGCAGGCGGGGGACCGGGAATAATTCACCCCTCCACTTT. It yields the protein CASRRGTGNNSPLHF.

This clone has only one observation. The V gene is TRBV5-6, the J gene TRBJ1-1; TRBD1 might be the D (5 bases). There are 16 residues in the CDR3. V shed 3 bases and J shed 1 base, with 16 bases lying between them. Per germline, CDR1 SGHDT and CDR2 YYEEEE. The DNA for the CDR3 is TGTGCCAGCAGCTCGATAGGGGTACTTGAGAACACTGAAGCTTTCTTT. Translation: CASSSIGVLENTEAFF.

In DNA, the CDR3 is TGTGCCAGCAGCCGGGACAGGGGAATTAATCAGCCCCAGCATTTT. This sequence encodes CASSRDRGINQPQHF. This chain links TRBV7-9 with TRBJ1-5; 10 positions match TRBD1. Germline V gene lookup returns CDR1 SEHNR and CDR2 FQNEAQ (reference sequence). The trim removed 5 bases at V and 4 bases at J, leaving 5 bases unmatched. This CDR3 has 15 residues.